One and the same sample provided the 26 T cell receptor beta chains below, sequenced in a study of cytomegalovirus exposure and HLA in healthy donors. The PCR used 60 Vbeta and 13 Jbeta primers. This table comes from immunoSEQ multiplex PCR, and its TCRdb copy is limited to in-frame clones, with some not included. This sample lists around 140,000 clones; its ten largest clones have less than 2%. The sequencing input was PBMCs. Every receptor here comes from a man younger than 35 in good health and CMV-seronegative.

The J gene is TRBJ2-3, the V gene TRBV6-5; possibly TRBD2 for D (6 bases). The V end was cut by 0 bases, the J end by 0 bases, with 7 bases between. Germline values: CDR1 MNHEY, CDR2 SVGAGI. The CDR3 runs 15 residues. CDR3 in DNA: TGTGCCAGCAGTTACTCGGGGACTAGCACAGATACGCAGTATTTT. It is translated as CASSYSGTSTDTQYF.

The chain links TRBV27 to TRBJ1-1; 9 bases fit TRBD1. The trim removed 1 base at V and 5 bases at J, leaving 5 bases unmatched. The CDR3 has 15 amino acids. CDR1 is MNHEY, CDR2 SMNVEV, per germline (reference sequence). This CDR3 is CASSLYTGGWTEAFF. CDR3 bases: TGTGCCAGCAGTTTATATACAGGGGGCTGGACTGAAGCTTTCTTT.

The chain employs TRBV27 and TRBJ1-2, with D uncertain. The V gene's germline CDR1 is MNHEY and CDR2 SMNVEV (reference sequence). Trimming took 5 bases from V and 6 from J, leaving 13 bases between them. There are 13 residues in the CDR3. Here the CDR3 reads CASSPRSRDGYTF. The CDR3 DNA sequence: TGTGCCAGCAGTCCCCGTTCGAGAGATGGCTACACCTTC.

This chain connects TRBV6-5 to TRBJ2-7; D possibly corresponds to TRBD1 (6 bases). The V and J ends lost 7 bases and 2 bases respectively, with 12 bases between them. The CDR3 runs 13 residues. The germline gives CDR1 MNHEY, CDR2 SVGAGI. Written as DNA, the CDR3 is TGTGCCAGCACCAGACAGGAGCCCTACGAGCAGTACTTC. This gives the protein CASTRQEPYEQYF.

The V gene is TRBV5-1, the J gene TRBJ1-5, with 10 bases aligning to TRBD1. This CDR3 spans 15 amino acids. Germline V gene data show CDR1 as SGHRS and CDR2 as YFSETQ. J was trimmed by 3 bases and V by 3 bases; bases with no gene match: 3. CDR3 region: CASSWGTGVNQPQHF. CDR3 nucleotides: TGCGCCAGCAGCTGGGGGACAGGGGTCAATCAGCCCCAGCATTTT. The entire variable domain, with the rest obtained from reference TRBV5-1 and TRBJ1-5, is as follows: KAGVTQTPRYLIKTRGQQVTLSCSPISGHRSVSWYQQTPGQGLQFLFEYFSETQRNKGNFPGRFSGRQFSNSRSEMNVSTLELGDSALYLCASSWGTGVNQPQHFGDGTRLSIL.

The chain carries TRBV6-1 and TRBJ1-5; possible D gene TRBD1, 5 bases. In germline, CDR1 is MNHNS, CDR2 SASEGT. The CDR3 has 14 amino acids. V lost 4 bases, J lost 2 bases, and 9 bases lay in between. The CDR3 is CASSAQVGNQPQHF. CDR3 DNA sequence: TGTGCCAGCAGTGCACAGGTAGGCAATCAGCCCCAGCATTTT.

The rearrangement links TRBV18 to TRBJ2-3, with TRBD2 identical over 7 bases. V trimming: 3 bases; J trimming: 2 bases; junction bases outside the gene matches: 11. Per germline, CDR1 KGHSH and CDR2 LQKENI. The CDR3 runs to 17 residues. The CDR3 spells CASSPPSSGTLTDTQYF. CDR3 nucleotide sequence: TGTGCCAGCTCACCTCCGTCCAGCGGGACGCTCACAGATACGCAGTATTTT.

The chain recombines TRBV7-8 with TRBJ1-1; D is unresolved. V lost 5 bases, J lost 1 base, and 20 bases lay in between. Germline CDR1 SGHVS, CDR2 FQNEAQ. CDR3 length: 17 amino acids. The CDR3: CASSPQRVGDWNTEAFF. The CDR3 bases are TGTGCCAGCAGCCCCCAGCGGGTCGGAGACTGGAACACTGAAGCTTTCTTT.

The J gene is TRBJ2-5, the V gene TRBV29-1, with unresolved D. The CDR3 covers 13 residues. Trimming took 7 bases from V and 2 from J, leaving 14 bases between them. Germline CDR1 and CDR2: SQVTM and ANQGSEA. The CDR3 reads CSANLLGQETQYF. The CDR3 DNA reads TGCAGCGCCAACCTCCTAGGACAAGAGACCCAGTACTTC.

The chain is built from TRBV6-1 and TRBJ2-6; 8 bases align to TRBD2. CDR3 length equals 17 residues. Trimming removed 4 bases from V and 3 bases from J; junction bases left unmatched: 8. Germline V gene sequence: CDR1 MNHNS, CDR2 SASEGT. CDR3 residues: CASSVAGGLGGANVLTF. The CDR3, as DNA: TGTGCCAGCAGTGTCGCGGGGGGCTTGGGTGGGGCCAACGTCCTGACTTTC.

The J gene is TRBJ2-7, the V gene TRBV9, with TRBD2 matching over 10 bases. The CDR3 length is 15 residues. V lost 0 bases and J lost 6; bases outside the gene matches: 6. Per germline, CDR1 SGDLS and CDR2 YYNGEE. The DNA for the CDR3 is TGTGCCAGCAGCGTAGGGGCTAGCGGGAGTAGCGAGCAGTACTTC. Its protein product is CASSVGASGSSEQYF.

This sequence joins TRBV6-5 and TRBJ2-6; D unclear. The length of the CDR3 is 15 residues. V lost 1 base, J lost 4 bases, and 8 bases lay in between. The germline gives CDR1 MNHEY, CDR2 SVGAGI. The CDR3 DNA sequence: TGTGCCAGCAGTTACTACGGGTCCGGGGCCAACGTCCTGACTTTC. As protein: CASSYYGSGANVLTF.

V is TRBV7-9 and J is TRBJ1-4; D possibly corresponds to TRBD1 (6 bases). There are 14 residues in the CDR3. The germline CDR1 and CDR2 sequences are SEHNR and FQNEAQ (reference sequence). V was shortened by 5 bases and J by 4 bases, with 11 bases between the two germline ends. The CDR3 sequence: CASSPWTVNEKLFF. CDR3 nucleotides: TGTGCCAGCAGCCCGTGGACAGTTAATGAAAAACTGTTTTTT.

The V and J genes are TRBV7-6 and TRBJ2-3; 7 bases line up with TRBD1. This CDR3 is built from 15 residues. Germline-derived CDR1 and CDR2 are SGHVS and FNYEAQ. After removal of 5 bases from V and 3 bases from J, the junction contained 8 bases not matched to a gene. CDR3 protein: CASSPKYRGTDTQYF. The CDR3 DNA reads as TGTGCCAGCAGCCCGAAATACAGGGGAACAGATACGCAGTATTTT.

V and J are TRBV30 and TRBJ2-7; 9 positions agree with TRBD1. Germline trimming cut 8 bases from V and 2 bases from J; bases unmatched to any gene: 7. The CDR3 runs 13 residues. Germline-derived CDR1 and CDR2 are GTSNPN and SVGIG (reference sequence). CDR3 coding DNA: TGTGCCGCGGAGTGGACAGGGGCCTACGAGCAGTACTTC. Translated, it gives CAAEWTGAYEQYF.

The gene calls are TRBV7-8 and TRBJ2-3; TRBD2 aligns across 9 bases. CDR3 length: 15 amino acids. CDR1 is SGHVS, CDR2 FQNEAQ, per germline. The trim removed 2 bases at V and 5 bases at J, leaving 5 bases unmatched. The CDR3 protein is CASSLNELAGDTQYF. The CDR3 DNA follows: TGTGCCAGCAGCTTAAATGAACTAGCGGGAGATACGCAGTATTTT.

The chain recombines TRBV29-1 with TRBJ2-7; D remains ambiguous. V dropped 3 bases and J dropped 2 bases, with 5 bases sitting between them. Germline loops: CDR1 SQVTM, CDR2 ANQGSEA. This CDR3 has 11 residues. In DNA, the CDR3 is TGCAGCGTTGATCTCCCCTACGAGCAGTACTTC. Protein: CSVDLPYEQYF.

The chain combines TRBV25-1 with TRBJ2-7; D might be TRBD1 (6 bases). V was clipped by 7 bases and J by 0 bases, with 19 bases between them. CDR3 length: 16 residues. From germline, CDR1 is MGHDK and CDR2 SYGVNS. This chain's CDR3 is CASTSVGGLSSYEQYF. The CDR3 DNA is TGTGCCAGCACTTCTGTTGGGGGCCTGAGCTCCTACGAGCAGTACTTC.

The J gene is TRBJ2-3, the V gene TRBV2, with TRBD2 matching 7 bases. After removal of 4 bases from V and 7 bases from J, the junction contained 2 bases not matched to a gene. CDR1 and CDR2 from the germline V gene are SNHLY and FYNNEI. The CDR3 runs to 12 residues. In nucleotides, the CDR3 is TGTGCCAGCAGTGGGGGGGGGAATACGCAGTATTTT. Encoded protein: CASSGGGNTQYF.

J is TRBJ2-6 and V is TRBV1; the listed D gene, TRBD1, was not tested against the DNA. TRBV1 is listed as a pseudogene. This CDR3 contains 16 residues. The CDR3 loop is CTSSQVRGRGANVLTF. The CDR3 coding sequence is TGCACCAGCAGCCAAGTCAGGGGGCGAGGGGCCAACGTCCTGACTTTC.

This CDR3 reads CASSLGTGPYEQYF. CDR3 bases: TGTGCCAGCAGCTTAGGGACAGGGCCGTACGAGCAGTACTTC. This chain uses TRBV7-2 with TRBJ2-7, with 8 nucleotides matching TRBD1. V was clipped by 1 base and J by 4 bases; unmatched bases: 3. This CDR3 spans 14 amino acids. CDR1 is SGHTA and CDR2 is FQGNSA in the germline V gene.

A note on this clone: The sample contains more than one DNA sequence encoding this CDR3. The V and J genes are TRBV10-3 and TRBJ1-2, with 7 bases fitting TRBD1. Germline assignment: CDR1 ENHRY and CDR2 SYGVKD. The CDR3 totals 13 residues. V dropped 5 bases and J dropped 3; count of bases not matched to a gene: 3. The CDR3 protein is CAISRDRDYGYTF. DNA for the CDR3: TGTGCCATCAGTCGGGACAGAGACTATGGCTACACCTTC.

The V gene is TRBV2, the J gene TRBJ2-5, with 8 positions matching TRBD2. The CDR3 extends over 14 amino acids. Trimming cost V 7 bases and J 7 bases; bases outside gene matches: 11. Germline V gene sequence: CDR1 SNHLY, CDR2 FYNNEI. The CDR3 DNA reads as TGTGCCAGCAATATAGCGGGACTCGAGCCGACCCAGTACTTC. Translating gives CASNIAGLEPTQYF. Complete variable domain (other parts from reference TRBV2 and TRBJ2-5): EPEVTQTPSHQVTQMGQEVILRCVPISNHLYFYWYRQILGQKVEFLVSFYNNEISEKSEIFDDQFSVERPDGSNFTLKIRSTKLEDSAMYFCASNIAGLEPTQYFGPGTRLLVL.

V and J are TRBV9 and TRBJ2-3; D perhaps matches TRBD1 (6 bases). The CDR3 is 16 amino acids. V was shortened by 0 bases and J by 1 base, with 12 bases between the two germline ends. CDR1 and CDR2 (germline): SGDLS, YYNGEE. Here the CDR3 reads CASSVGTVPGTDTQYF. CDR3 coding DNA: TGTGCCAGCAGCGTAGGGACAGTCCCGGGCACAGATACGCAGTATTTT.

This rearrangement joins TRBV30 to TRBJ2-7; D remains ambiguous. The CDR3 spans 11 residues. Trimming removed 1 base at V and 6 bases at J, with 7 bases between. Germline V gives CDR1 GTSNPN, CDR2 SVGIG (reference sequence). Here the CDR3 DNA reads TGTGCCTGGAGTGACAGTTTCGAGCAGTACTTC. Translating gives CAWSDSFEQYF.

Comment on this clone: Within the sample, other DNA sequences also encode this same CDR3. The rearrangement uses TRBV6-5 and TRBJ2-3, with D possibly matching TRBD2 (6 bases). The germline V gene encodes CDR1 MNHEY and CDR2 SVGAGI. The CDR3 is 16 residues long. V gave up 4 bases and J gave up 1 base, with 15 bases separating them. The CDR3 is CASSLFATGGTDTQYF. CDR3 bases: TGTGCCAGCAGTTTATTCGCCACGGGGGGCACAGATACGCAGTATTTT.